The TCR beta chain under discussion was sequenced for a study of blood T cell repertoires in COVID-19. Study-level information: Some COVID-19 samples were acute and others convalescent; all came from the United States, Italy and Spain. T cells, B-cell-depleted T cells, or PBMCs provided the cDNA or gDNA that served as material.

Original analysis: Researchers report that nucleated cell counts were estimated from reference gene primer amplification. Profiling relied on immunoSEQ multiplex PCR, and the TCRdb table lists in-frame clones only, not all of them. From that table come the V and J calls and clone size; the DNA was used to work out D and trimming. The data show under 250,000 clones, 85% to 90% seen once. Sequencing was carried out using peripheral blood. The receptor comes from a man older than 75 with acute or convalescent COVID-19.

CDR3 DNA: TGTGCCAGCAGCTTTGCTCTAGCGGGCTACGAGCAGTACTTC. As protein: CASSFALAGYEQYF. V usage is TRBV7-8 and J usage is TRBJ2-7, with 8 bases that match TRBD2. Germline CDR1 is SGHVS and CDR2 is FQNEAQ. V was clipped by 3 bases and J by 3 bases; unmatched bases: 4. The CDR3 consists of 14 residues.